This TCR beta chain was recorded in a study of blood T cell repertoires in COVID-19. The repertoire was sequenced with immunoSEQ multiplex PCR; TCRdb's copy has only in-frame clones and lacks some. Among 270,000 or so clones listed, roughly 90% were seen once. Trimming pared 6 bases from V and 1 base from J, leaving 12 bases between. Germline V gene data show CDR1 as SNHLY and CDR2 as FYNNEI. The CDR3 sequence is 14 residues long. The chain has TRBV2 and TRBJ1-1; TRBD1 might be the D (5 bases). The TCR comes from a woman aged 40 to 49 who had recovered from COVID-19. The sequencing sample was made of peripheral blood. The CDR3 DNA follows: TGTGCCAGCAGATGGGGGGAGGAGAACACTGAAGCTTTCTTT. This translates into CASRWGEENTEAFF.